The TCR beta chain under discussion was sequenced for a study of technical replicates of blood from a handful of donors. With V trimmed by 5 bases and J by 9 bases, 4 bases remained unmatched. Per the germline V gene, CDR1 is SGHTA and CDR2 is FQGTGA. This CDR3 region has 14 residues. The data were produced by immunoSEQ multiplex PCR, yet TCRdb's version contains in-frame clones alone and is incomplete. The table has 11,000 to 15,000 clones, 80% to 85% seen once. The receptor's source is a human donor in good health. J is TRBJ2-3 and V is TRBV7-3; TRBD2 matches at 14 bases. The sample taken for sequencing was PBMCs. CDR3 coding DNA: TGTGCCAGCAGCCCCGGGACTAGCGGGGGCACGCAGTATTTT. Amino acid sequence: CASSPGTSGGTQYF.